The 6 T cell receptor beta chains in this list originate from one sample, sequenced in a study of blood T cell repertoires in COVID-19. Here immunoSEQ multiplex PCR was the method, and the copy in TCRdb shows in-frame clones only, minus some. The data contain around 210,000 clones, about nine tenths of them singletons. Material for sequencing was peripheral blood. The receptors come from a woman between 65 and 79 years old with acute or convalescent COVID-19.

This sequence joins TRBV11-2 and TRBJ2-3; 10 nucleotides line up with TRBD2. After removal of 0 bases from V and 4 bases from J, the junction contained 10 bases not matched to a gene. In germline, CDR1 is SGHAT, CDR2 FQNNGV. CDR3 size: 18 residues. DNA of the CDR3: TGTGCCAGCAGCTTAGATAGTATGGGACTAGCGAATGCAGATACGCAGTATTTT. Its translation: CASSLDSMGLANADTQYF.

The chain carries TRBV25-1 and TRBJ1-1; D remains ambiguous. The V end lost 5 bases, the J end lost 11 bases, and 18 bases lay between the germline ends. Looked up from germline, CDR1 is MGHDK and CDR2 is SYGVNS. The CDR3 totals 13 residues. CDR3 in DNA: TGTGCCAGCAGTTCCCTACTAAGAGTGTTTGCTTTCTTT. It translates to CASSSLLRVFAFF.

Concerning this clone itself: This sample includes further DNA sequences coding for the same CDR3. V is TRBV5-1 and J is TRBJ1-3, with TRBD1 as a possible D gene (5 bases). The CDR3 contains 14 residues. V lost 4 bases and J lost 0, with 8 bases in between. Germline lookup yields CDR1 SGHRS and CDR2 YFSETQ. The chain's CDR3 is CASSPGGSGNTIYF. DNA of the CDR3: TGCGCCAGCAGCCCCGGGGGCTCTGGAAACACCATATATTTT.

This rearrangement joins TRBV5-1 to TRBJ2-7, with a possible D match to TRBD1 (5 bases). This CDR3 contains 14 residues. The germline CDR1 and CDR2 sequences are SGHRS and YFSETQ. V lost 4 bases to trimming and J lost 0 bases, with 11 bases between them. The CDR3 DNA follows: TGCGCCAGCAGCCCGCGCGACAGCTCCTACGAGCAGTACTTC. It encodes CASSPRDSSYEQYF. The full variable domain, in which reference TRBV5-1 and TRBJ2-7 provide the parts outside the CDR3, is KAGVTQTPRYLIKTRGQQVTLSCSPISGHRSVSWYQQTPGQGLQFLFEYFSETQRNKGNFPGRFSGRQFSNSRSEMNVSTLELGDSALYLCASSPRDSSYEQYFGPGTRLTVT.

The chain carries TRBV2 and TRBJ2-1; the match to TRBD1 covers 10 bases. V dropped 10 bases and J dropped 10; count of bases not matched to a gene: 16. Germline V gene sequence: CDR1 SNHLY, CDR2 FYNNEI. The CDR3 loop spans 15 amino acids. The CDR3 region is CATSARDRGLDEQFF. CDR3 in DNA: TGTGCCACTAGCGCCCGGGACAGGGGACTGGACGAGCAGTTCTTC.

The table lists this clone with a count of one. V is TRBV12-3 or TRBV12-4 and J is TRBJ1-4; D ambiguous. The CDR3 has 13 amino acids. V gave up 5 bases and J gave up 8 bases, with 12 bases separating them. This CDR3 reads CASSRGGNEKLFF. CDR3 DNA: TGTGCCAGCAGTAGAGGAGGGAACGAAAAACTGTTTTTT.